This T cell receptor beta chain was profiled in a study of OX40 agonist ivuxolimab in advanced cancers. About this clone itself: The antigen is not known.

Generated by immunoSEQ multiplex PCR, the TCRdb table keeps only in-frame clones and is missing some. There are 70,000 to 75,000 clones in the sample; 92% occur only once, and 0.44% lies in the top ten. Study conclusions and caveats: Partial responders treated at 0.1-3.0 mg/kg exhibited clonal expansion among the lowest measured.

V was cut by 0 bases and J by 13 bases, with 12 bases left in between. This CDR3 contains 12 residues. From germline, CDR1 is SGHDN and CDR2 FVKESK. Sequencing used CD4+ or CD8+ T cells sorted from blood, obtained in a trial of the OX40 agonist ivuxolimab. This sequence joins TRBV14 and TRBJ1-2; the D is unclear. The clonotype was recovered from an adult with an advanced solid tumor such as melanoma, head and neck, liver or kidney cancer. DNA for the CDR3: TGTGCCAGCAGCCAAGATCGGGAGATTGGCACCTTC. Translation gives CASSQDREIGTF.